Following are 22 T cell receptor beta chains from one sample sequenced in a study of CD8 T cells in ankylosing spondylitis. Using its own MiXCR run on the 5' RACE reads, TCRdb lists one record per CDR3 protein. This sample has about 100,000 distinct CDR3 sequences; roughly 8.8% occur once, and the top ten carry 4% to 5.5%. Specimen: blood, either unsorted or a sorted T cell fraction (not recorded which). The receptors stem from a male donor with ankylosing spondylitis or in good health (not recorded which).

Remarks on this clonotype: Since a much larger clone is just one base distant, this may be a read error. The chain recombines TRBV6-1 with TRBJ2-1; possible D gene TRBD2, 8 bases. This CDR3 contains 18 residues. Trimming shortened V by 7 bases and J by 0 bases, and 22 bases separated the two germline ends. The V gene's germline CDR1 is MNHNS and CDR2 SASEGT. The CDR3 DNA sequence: TGTGCCAGCACCCTCCCTTTCGGGAGGGACAGCTCCTACAATGAGCAGTTCTTC. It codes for CASTLPFGRDSSYNEQFF.

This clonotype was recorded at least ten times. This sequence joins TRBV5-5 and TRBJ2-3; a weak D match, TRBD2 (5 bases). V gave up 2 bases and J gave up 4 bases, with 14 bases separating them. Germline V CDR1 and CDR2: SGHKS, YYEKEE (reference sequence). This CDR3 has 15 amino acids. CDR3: CASSFDVPEADTQYF. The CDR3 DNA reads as TGTGCCAGCAGCTTTGACGTACCGGAGGCAGATACGCAGTATTTT.

In nucleotides, the CDR3 is TGTGCCAGCCGTCTAGGGCGGACACTATCCTACGAGCAGTACTTC. It yields the protein CASRLGRTLSYEQYF. This chain uses TRBV28 with TRBJ2-7; D perhaps matches TRBD1 (5 bases). Germline V CDR1 and CDR2: MDHEN, SYDVKM. V was cut by 8 bases and J by 1 base, with 18 bases left in between. The CDR3 has 15 residues.

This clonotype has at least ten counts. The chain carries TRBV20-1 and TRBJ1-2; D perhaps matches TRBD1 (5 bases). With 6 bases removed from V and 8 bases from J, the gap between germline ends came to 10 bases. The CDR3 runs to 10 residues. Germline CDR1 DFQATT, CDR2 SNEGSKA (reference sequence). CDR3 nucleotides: TGCAGTGCGCCAGGGCTCGGCTACACCTTC. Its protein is CSAPGLGYTF.

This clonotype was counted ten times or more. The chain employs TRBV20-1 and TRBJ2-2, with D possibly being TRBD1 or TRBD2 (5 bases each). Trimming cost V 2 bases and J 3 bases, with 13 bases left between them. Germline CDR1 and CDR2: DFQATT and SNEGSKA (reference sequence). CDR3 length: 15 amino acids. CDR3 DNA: TGCAGTGCTAGAAGTCATAGGGACCACACCGGGGAGCTGTTTTTT. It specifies CSARSHRDHTGELFF.

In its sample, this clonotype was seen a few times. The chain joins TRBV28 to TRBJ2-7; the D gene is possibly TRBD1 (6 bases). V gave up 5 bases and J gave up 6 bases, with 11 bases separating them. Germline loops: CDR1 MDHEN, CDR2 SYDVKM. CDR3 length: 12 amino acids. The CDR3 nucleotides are TGTGCCAGCAGTACAGGGATCCCCGAGCAGTACTTC. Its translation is CASSTGIPEQYF.

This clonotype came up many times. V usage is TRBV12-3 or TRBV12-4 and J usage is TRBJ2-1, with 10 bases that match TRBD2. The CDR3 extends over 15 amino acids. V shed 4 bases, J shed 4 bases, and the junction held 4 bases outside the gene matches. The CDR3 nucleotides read TGTGCCAGCAGTTCCTCTAGCGGGGGATACAATGAGCAGTTCTTC. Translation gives CASSSSSGGYNEQFF.

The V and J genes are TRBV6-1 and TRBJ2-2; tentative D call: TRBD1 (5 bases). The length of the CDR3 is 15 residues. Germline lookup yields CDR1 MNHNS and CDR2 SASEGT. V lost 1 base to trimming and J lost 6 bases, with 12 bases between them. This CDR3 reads CASSEVVREAGELFF. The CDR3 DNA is TGTGCCAGCAGTGAAGTTGTCAGGGAAGCCGGGGAGCTGTTTTTT.

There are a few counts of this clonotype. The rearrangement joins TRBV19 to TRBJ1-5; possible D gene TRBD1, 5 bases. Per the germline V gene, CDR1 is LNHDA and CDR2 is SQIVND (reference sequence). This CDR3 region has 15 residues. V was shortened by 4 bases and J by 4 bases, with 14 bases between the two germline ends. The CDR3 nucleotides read TGTGCCAGTAGTACCGGGGACCTTTGGAATCAGCCCCAGCATTTT. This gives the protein CASSTGDLWNQPQHF.

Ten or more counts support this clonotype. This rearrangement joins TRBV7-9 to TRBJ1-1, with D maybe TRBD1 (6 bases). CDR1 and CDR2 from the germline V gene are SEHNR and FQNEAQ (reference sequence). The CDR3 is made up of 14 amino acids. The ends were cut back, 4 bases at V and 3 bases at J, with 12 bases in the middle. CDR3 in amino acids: CASSSGEIDTEAFF. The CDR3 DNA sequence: TGTGCCAGCAGCTCAGGGGAAATTGACACTGAAGCTTTCTTT.

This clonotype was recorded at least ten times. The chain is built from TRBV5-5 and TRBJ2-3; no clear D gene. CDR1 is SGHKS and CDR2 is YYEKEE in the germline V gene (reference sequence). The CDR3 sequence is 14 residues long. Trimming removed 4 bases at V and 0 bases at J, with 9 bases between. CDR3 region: CASSLVSSTDTQYF. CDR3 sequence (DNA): TGTGCCAGCAGCCTGGTCTCTAGCACAGATACGCAGTATTTT.

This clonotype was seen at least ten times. CDR3 region: CASSWGQGENTGELFF. The CDR3, as DNA: TGCGCCAGCAGCTGGGGACAGGGTGAGAACACCGGGGAGCTGTTTTTT. The rearrangement uses TRBV5-1 and TRBJ2-2, with TRBD1 matching 9 bases. Per the germline V gene, CDR1 is SGHRS and CDR2 is YFSETQ. The CDR3 totals 16 residues. The ends lost 3 bases at V and 1 base at J; junction bases unmatched: 4.

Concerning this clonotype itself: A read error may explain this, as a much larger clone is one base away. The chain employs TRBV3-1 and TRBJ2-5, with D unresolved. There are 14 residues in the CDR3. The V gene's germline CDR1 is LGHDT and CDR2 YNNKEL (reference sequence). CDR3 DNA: TGTACCAGCAGCCCGTCCCTCAGTGTGGAGACCCAGTACTTC. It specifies CTSSPSLSVETQYF.

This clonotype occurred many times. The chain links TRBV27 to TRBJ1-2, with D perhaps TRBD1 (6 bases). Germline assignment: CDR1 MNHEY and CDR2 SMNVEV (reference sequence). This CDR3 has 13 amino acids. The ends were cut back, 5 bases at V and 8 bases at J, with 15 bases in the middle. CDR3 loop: CASSITGLIGYTF. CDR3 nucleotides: TGTGCCAGCAGTATTACAGGGCTTATCGGCTACACCTTC.

The CDR3 region is CSVGQNSATNEKLFF. Here the CDR3 DNA reads TGCAGCGTGGGACAAAACAGCGCAACTAATGAAAAACTGTTTTTT. The chain has TRBV29-1 and TRBJ1-4; D might be TRBD1 (6 bases). The CDR3 extends over 15 amino acids. Trimming removed 6 bases from V and 0 bases from J, with 14 bases in between. Germline V gives CDR1 SQVTM, CDR2 ANQGSEA.

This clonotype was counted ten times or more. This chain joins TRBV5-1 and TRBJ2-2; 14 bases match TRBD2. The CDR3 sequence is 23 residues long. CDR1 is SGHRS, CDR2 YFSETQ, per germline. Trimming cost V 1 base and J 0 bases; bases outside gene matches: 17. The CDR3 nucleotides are TGCGCCAGCAGCTTGCCATCACCCACCCAAGGACTAGCGGGGGGCTCGAACACCGGGGAGCTGTTTTTT. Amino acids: CASSLPSPTQGLAGGSNTGELFF.

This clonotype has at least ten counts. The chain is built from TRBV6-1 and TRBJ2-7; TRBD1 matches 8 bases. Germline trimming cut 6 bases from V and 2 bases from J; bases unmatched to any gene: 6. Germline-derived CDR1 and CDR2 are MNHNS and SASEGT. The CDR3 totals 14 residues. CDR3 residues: CASSPGQGAYEQYF. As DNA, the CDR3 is TGTGCCAGCAGCCCCGGACAGGGAGCCTACGAGCAGTACTTC.

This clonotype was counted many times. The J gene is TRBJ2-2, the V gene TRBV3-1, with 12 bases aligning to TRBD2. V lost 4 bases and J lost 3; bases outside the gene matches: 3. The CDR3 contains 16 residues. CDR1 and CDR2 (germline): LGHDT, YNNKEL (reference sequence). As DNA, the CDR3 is TGTGCCAGCAGCCGACTAGCGGGGGCGTACACCGGGGAGCTGTTTTTT. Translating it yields CASSRLAGAYTGELFF.

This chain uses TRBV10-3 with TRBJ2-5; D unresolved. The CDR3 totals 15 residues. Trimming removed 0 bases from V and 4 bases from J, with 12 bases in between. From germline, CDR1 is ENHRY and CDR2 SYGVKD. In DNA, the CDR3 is TGTGCCATCAGTGAGTCGGGTGGGCTAGGAGAGACCCAGTACTTC. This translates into CAISESGGLGETQYF.

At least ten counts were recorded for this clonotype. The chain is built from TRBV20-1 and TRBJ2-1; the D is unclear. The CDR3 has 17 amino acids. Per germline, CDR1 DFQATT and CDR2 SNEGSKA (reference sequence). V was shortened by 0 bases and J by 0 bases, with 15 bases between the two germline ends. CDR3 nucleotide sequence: TGCAGTGCTAGAGAACGACCCTACTTGGGCTCCTACAATGAGCAGTTCTTC. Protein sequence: CSARERPYLGSYNEQFF.

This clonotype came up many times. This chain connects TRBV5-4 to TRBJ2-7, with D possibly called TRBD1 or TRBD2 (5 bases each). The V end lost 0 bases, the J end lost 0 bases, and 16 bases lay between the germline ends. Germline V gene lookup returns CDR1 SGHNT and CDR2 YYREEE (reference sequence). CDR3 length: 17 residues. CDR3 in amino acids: CASSLGGEGFSSYEQYF. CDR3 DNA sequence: TGTGCCAGCAGCTTGGGGGGCGAGGGGTTTAGCTCCTACGAGCAGTACTTC.

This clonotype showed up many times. This CDR3 reads CATSPTIDEKLFF. CDR3 nucleotide sequence: TGTGCCACCAGCCCCACGATTGATGAAAAACTGTTTTTT. The V gene is TRBV15, the J gene TRBJ1-4; unclear D gene. The V and J ends lost 5 bases and 6 bases respectively, with 10 bases between them. Germline-derived CDR1 and CDR2 are LNHNV and YYDKDF (reference sequence). The CDR3 runs 13 residues.